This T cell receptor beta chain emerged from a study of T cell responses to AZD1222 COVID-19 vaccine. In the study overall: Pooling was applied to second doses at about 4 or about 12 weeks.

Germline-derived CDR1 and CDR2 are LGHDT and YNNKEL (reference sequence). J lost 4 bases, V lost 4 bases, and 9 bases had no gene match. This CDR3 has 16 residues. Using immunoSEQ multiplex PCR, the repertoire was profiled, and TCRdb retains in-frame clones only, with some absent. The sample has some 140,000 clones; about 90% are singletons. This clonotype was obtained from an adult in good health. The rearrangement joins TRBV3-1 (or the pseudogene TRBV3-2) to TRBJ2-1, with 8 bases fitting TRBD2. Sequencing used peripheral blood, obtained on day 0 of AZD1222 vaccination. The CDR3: CASSPIVSGVYNEQFF. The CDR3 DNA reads TGTGCCAGCAGCCCTATAGTTAGCGGGGTGTACAATGAGCAGTTCTTC.